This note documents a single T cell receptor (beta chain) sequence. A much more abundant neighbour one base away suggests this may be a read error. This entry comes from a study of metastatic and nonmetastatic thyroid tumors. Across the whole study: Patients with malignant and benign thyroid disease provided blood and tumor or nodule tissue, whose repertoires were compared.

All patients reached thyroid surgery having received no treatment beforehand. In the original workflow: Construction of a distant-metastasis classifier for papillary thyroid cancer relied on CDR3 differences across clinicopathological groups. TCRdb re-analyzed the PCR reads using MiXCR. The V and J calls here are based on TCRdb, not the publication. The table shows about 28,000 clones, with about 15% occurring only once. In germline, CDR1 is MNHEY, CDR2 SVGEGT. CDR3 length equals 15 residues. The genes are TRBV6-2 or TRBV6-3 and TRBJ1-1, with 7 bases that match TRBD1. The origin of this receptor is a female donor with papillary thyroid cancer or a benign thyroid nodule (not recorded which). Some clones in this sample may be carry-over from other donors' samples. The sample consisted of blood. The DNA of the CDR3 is TGTGCCAGCAGTTACGATCAGGGGGACGGCAGTGAAGCCTTCTTT. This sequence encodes CASSYDQGDGSEAFF.